This TCR beta chain comes out of a study of shared clonotypes between healthy human individuals. Study information: Each donor contributed plates that comprised three CD4 naive, three CD4 memory, two CD8 naive and one CD8 memory.

Findings and limits, study-wide: Shared clonotypes across all four donors exceeded non-shared ones in generation probability. Clonotype sharing across several donors was observed for around 5% of naive CD4 clonotypes.

This clone was counted only a few times. Its antigen is currently unknown. Measured with immunoSEQ multiplex PCR; TCRdb has only the in-frame clones, and not every one. The sample has about 2.4 million clones; roughly 93% are singletons. Recent vaccinations or acute infections were absent in the healthy HIV-negative adult donors. Trimming cost V 8 bases and J 0 bases; bases outside gene matches: 7. The CDR3 contains 15 residues. Looked up from germline, CDR1 is LNHDA and CDR2 is SQIVND (reference sequence). The chain recombines TRBV19 with TRBJ1-1; TRBD1 aligns across 9 bases. The sample consisted of naive CD4+ T cells from PBMCs. Subset in this sample: CD45RA+ positively selected. This TCR was sampled from a man aged 18-30 years in good health. Some clones in this sample may be carry-over from other donors' samples. CDR3 region: CASGTGGQVNTEAFF. The CDR3, as DNA: TGTGCCAGTGGAACAGGGGGCCAGGTGAACACTGAAGCTTTCTTT. The whole variable domain, filled in from reference TRBV19 and TRBJ1-1, reads DGGITQSPKYLFRKEGQNVTLSCEQNLNHDAMYWYRQDPGQGLRLIYYSQIVNDFQKGDIAEGYSVSREKKESFPLTVTSAQKNPTAFYLCASGTGGQVNTEAFFGQGTRLTVV.